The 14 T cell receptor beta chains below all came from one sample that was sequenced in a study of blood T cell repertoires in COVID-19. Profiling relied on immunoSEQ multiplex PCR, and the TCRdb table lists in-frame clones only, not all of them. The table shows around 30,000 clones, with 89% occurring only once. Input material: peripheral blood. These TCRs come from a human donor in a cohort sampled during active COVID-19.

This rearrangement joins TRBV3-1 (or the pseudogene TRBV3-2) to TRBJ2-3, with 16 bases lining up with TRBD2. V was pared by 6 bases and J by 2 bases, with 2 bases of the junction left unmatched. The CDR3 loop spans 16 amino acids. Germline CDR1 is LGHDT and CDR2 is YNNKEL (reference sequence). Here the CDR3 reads CASRGTSGGVTDTQYF. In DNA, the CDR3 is TGTGCCAGCAGAGGGACTAGCGGGGGGGTCACAGATACGCAGTATTTT.

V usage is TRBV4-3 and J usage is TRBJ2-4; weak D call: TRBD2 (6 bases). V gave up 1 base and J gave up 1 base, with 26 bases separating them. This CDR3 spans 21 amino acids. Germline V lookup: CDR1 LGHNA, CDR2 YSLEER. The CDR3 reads CASSQARDSEPPFPAKNIQYF. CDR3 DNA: TGCGCCAGCAGCCAAGCTAGGGACTCCGAACCCCCCTTTCCCGCCAAAAACATTCAGTACTTC.

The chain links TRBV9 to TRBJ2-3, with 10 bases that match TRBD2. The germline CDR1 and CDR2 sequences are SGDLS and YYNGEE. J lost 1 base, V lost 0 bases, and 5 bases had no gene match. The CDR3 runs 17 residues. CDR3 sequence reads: CASSVGSSGGGTDTQYF. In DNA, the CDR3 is TGTGCCAGCAGCGTAGGGTCTAGCGGGGGAGGCACAGATACGCAGTATTTT.

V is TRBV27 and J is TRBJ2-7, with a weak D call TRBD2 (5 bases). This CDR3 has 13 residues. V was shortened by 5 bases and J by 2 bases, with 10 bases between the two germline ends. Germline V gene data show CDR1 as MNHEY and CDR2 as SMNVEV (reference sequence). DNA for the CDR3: TGTGCCAGCAGTGCCGGGAAGGCCTACGAGCAGTACTTC. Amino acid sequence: CASSAGKAYEQYF.

DNA for the CDR3: TGTGCCAGCAGCTTTGGGACAGGAGACTACGAGCAGTACTTC. It yields the protein CASSFGTGDYEQYF. V is TRBV5-4 and J is TRBJ2-7; 8 positions agree with TRBD1. J gave up 3 bases and V 2 bases, and 4 bases lay outside the gene matches. Per the germline V gene, CDR1 is SGHNT and CDR2 is YYREEE (reference sequence). This CDR3 comprises 14 residues.

The CDR3 loop reads CASNSVSGNTIYF. The CDR3 bases are TGTGCCAGCAATTCGGTCTCTGGAAACACCATATATTTT. The chain employs TRBV6-5 and TRBJ1-3; D is ambiguous. Between the trimmed V and J ends, which lost 7 bases and 0 bases, there was a span of 7 bases. Germline loops: CDR1 MNHEY, CDR2 SVGAGI. This CDR3 has 13 residues.

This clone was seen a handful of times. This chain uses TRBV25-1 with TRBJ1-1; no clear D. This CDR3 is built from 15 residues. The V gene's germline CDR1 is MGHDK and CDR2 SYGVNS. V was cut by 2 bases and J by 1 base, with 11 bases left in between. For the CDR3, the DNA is TGTGCCAGCAGTGAAACTGCCAGGCAGAACACTGAAGCTTTCTTT. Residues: CASSETARQNTEAFF.

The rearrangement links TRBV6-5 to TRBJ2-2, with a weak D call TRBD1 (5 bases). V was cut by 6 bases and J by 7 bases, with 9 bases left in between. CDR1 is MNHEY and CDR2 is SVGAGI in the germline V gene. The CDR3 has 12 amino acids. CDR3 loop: CASSRQGGELFF. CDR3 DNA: TGTGCCAGCAGCAGGCAGGGCGGGGAGCTGTTTTTT.

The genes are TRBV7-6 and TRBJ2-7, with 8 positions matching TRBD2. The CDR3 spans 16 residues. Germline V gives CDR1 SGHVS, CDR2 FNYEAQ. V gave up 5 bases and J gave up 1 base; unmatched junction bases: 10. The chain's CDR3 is CASSRPGGGRSYEQYF. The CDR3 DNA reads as TGTGCCAGCAGCAGACCCGGGGGGGGGCGATCCTACGAGCAGTACTTC. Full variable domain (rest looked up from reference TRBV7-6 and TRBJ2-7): GAGVSQSPRYKVTKRGQDVALRCDPISGHVSLYWYRQALGQGPEFLTYFNYEAQQDKSGLPNDRFSAERPEGSISTLTIQRTEQRDSAMYRCASSRPGGGRSYEQYFGPGTRLTVT.

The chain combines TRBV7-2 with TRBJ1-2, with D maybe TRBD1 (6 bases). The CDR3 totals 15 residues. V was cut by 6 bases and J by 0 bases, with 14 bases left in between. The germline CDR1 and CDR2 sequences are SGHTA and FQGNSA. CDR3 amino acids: CASRERGGTNYGYTF. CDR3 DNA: TGTGCCAGCAGGGAAAGGGGGGGAACTAACTATGGCTACACCTTC.

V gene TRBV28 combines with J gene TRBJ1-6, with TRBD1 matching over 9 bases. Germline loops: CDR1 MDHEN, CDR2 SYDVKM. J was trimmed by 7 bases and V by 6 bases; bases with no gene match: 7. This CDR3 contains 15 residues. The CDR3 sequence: CASSTWTGENSPLHF. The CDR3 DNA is TGTGCCAGCAGCACATGGACAGGGGAGAATTCACCCCTCCACTTT.

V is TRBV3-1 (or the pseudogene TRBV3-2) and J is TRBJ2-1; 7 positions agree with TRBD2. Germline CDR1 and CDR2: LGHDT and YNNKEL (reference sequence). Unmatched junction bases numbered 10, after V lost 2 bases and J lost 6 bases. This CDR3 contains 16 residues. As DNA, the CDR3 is TGTGCCAGCAGCCAAAGAGTGGGCGGGGGACTCAATGAGCAGTTCTTC. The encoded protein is CASSQRVGGGLNEQFF.

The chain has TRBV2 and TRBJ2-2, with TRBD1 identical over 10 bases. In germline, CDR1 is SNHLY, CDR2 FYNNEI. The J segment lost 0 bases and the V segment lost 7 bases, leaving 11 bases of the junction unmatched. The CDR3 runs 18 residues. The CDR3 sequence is CASKPRSDRGPNTGELFF. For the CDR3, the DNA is TGTGCCAGCAAACCACGCTCCGACAGGGGGCCGAACACCGGGGAGCTGTTTTTT.

The CDR3, as DNA: TGTGCCAGCAGCTTCCTCGTCGGGGAGCTGTTTTTT. It is translated as CASSFLVGELFF. The chain is built from TRBV12-3 or TRBV12-4 and TRBJ2-2; D is unresolved. The ends were cut back, 6 bases at V and 7 bases at J, with 9 bases in the middle. This CDR3 contains 12 residues.